Following are 12 T cell receptor beta chains from one sample sequenced in a study of blood T cell repertoires in COVID-19. The repertoire was sequenced with immunoSEQ multiplex PCR; TCRdb's copy has only in-frame clones and lacks some. The data contain more than 95,000 clones, roughly 80% of them singletons. Sequenced sample: peripheral blood. Receptors were obtained from a woman in her 70s with acute or convalescent COVID-19.

The chain employs TRBV4-3 and TRBJ1-5; no reliable D call. Germline V gene lookup returns CDR1 LGHNA and CDR2 YSLEER. V dropped 0 bases and J dropped 5 bases, with 11 bases sitting between them. This CDR3 region has 15 residues. The chain's CDR3 is CASSQDWRRDQPQHF. The CDR3, as DNA: TGCGCCAGCAGCCAAGATTGGCGGAGAGATCAGCCCCAGCATTTT.

This clone came up a few times. This chain uses TRBV19 with TRBJ2-1; D is perhaps TRBD1 (5 bases). The germline V gene has CDR1 LNHDA and CDR2 SQIVND (reference sequence). V was shortened by 4 bases and J by 5 bases, with 18 bases between the two germline ends. The CDR3 has 16 residues. This CDR3 is CASSSFLLGRDNEQFF. DNA for the CDR3: TGTGCCAGTAGTAGCTTCCTTCTGGGCAGGGACAATGAGCAGTTCTTC. The variable domain in full, completed from reference TRBV19 and TRBJ2-1, reads DGGITQSPKYLFRKEGQNVTLSCEQNLNHDAMYWYRQDPGQGLRLIYYSQIVNDFQKGDIAEGYSVSREKKESFPLTVTSAQKNPTAFYLCASSSFLLGRDNEQFFGPGTRLTVL.

The chain employs TRBV6-5 and TRBJ1-5; D possibly corresponds to TRBD1 (5 bases). Trimming took off 8 bases at V and 5 bases at J, with 16 bases between the two ends. This CDR3 region has 14 residues. CDR1 MNHEY and CDR2 SVGAGI come from the germline V gene. This CDR3 reads CASCDRPQDQPQHF. Here the CDR3 DNA reads TGTGCCAGCTGCGACAGACCCCAAGATCAGCCCCAGCATTTT.

The rearrangement joins TRBV7-8 to TRBJ1-3, with D tentatively TRBD1 (6 bases). V was shortened by 2 bases and J by 3 bases, with 20 bases between the two germline ends. Germline-derived CDR1 and CDR2 are SGHVS and FQNEAQ. The CDR3 runs 18 residues. In DNA, the CDR3 is TGTGCCAGCAGCTTATTGCCCCACAGGGCGACGGGTGGAAACACCATATATTTT. This gives the protein CASSLLPHRATGGNTIYF.

The chain combines TRBV4-1 with TRBJ1-2; D is unresolved. V lost 0 bases and J lost 3, with 8 bases in between. Germline loops: CDR1 MGHRA, CDR2 YSYEKL. The CDR3 is 14 residues long. In nucleotides, the CDR3 is TGCGCCAGCAGCCAAGACCGCCCGGACTATGGCTACACCTTC. Encoded protein: CASSQDRPDYGYTF.

The gene calls are TRBV30 and TRBJ2-1; 11 bases are a match to TRBD2. The V segment lost 3 bases and the J segment 7 bases; nucleotides outside the gene matches: 8. This CDR3 region has 15 residues. Germline values: CDR1 GTSNPN, CDR2 SVGIG (reference sequence). The DNA for the CDR3 is TGTGCCTGGAGCATTCTAGCGGGGGGAGGAAATGAGCAGTTCTTC. It encodes CAWSILAGGGNEQFF.

The CDR3 DNA reads as TGTGCCAGCAGCCAAGACTTCGAGGTTGGACAGACGTTTTACTACGAGCAGTACTTC. Translated, it gives CASSQDFEVGQTFYYEQYF. V gene TRBV4-2 combines with J gene TRBJ2-7; possibly TRBD1 for D (6 bases). The CDR3 sequence is 19 residues long. V lost 0 bases and J lost 3, with 24 bases in between. Germline V gene sequence: CDR1 LGHNA, CDR2 YNFKEQ.

This sequence joins TRBV7-2 and TRBJ2-1, with a tentative D call TRBD1 (5 bases). Germline loops: CDR1 SGHTA, CDR2 FQGNSA. The CDR3 sequence is 13 residues long. Trimming took 6 bases from V and 4 from J, leaving 10 bases between them. CDR3 sequence reads: CASSDSRYNEQFF. The CDR3 coding sequence is TGTGCCAGCAGTGACAGTCGGTACAATGAGCAGTTCTTC.

The J gene is TRBJ1-4, the V gene TRBV18; no clear D. Per germline, CDR1 KGHSH and CDR2 LQKENI. This CDR3 region has 14 residues. Between the trimmed V and J ends, which lost 3 bases and 7 bases, there was a span of 12 bases. DNA of the CDR3: TGTGCCAGCTCACCGTCCGGGGTGGCTGAAAAACTGTTTTTT. As protein: CASSPSGVAEKLFF.

The chain joins TRBV6-5 to TRBJ1-1, with 7 bases identical to TRBD1. Germline CDR1 and CDR2: MNHEY and SVGAGI. The CDR3 has 14 amino acids. The trim removed 6 bases at V and 4 bases at J, leaving 8 bases unmatched. CDR3 loop: CASRETGLGTEAFF. Here the CDR3 DNA reads TGTGCCAGCAGGGAGACAGGGTTGGGCACTGAAGCTTTCTTT.

The V and J genes are TRBV6-5 and TRBJ1-2, with a weak D call TRBD1 (5 bases). The CDR3 has 14 amino acids. Germline V gene data show CDR1 as MNHEY and CDR2 as SVGAGI. Trimming pared 8 bases from V and 5 bases from J, leaving 18 bases between. The CDR3 nucleotides are TGTGCCAGCGGGGACTGGGGGGTATCGTATGGCTACACCTTC. Its translation is CASGDWGVSYGYTF.

V is TRBV18 and J is TRBJ1-4; 9 bases line up with TRBD1. Germline CDR1 and CDR2: KGHSH and LQKENI. This CDR3 spans 15 amino acids. The V segment lost 4 bases and the J segment 5 bases; nucleotides outside the gene matches: 5. CDR3 protein: CASSRSTGGNEKLFF. The CDR3 bases are TGTGCCAGCTCACGATCGACAGGGGGGAATGAAAAACTGTTTTTT.